Presented here are 9 T cell receptor beta chains from one specimen sequenced in a study of T cell repertoires in cytomegalovirus infection. Antigens for these TCRs are unknown. Using its own MiXCR run on the reads, TCRdb lists one record per CDR3 protein. The data contain under 350,000 distinct CDR3 sequences, about 20% of them singletons. Sample: cultured PBMCs, taken from culture after CMV antigen stimulation. The receptor source for this set is a human donor in good health (CMV status not recorded). Some clones in this sample may be carry-over from other donors' samples.

The chain combines TRBV28 with TRBJ2-5; TRBD1 matches 8 bases. The V gene end was trimmed by 10 bases and the J gene end by 5 bases; junction bases not matched to a gene: 3. Germline CDR1 reads MDHEN; CDR2 reads SYDVKM. This CDR3 is built from 11 residues. The CDR3 region is CATRGRETQYF. CDR3 sequence (DNA): TGTGCCACCAGGGGGCGCGAGACCCAGTACTTC.

V gene TRBV13 combines with J gene TRBJ1-1, with unresolved D. The germline CDR1 and CDR2 sequences are PRHDT and FYEKMQ (reference sequence). Trimming pared 1 base from V and 4 bases from J, leaving 7 bases between. CDR3 length equals 13 residues. This CDR3 reads CASSLDFGTEAFF. The DNA for the CDR3 is TGTGCCAGCAGCTTAGATTTCGGCACTGAAGCTTTCTTT. Full variable domain (remainder filled in from reference TRBV13 and TRBJ1-1): AAGVIQSPRHLIKEKRETATLKCYPIPRHDTVYWYQQGPGQDPQFLISFYEKMQSDKGSIPDRFSAQQFSDYHSELNMSSLELGDSALYFCASSLDFGTEAFFGQGTRLTVV.

The J gene is TRBJ1-1, the V gene TRBV19; the D is unclear. Trimming took off 4 bases at V and 2 bases at J, with 14 bases between the two ends. This CDR3 spans 15 amino acids. Germline lookup yields CDR1 LNHDA and CDR2 SQIVND (reference sequence). The CDR3 sequence: CASSKGRNYNTEAFF. Here the CDR3 DNA reads TGTGCCAGTAGTAAAGGACGGAATTACAACACTGAAGCTTTCTTT.

A note on this clonotype: Given a much more abundant clone one base away, this may be a read error. The V and J genes are TRBV6-2 or TRBV6-3 and TRBJ1-1; TRBD1 is a possible D gene (5 bases). CDR3 length: 13 amino acids. V lost 7 bases and J 0 bases, leaving 9 bases between the germline ends. From germline, CDR1 is MNHEY and CDR2 SVGEGT. The CDR3 loop reads CASTRQLNTEAFF. The CDR3 nucleotides read TGTGCCAGCACCCGACAGCTGAACACTGAAGCTTTCTTT.

This clonotype was found a few times. This chain joins TRBV24-1 and TRBJ1-2; weak D call: TRBD1 (5 bases). Trimming took off 6 bases at V and 8 bases at J, with 21 bases between the two ends. Germline V gene lookup returns CDR1 KGHDR and CDR2 SFDVKD. This CDR3 is 15 amino acids long. DNA of the CDR3: TGTGCCACCAGTCAAGGCCGGGACGCGGGCCGGGGCTACACCTTC. Translating it yields CATSQGRDAGRGYTF.

This clonotype has at least ten counts. The CDR3 region has the DNA TGTGCCAGCAGTTTAGAACCTGATAATTCACCCCTCCACTTT. This codes for CASSLEPDNSPLHF. The chain employs TRBV12-3 or TRBV12-4 and TRBJ1-6, with D hard to call. This CDR3 contains 14 residues. Trimming took off 1 base at V and 5 bases at J, with 6 bases between the two ends.

This clonotype was found a few times. The chain's CDR3 is CSARDPLAGDQDTQYF. The CDR3 DNA sequence: TGCAGTGCTAGAGACCCACTAGCGGGTGACCAGGATACGCAGTATTTT. V usage is TRBV20-1 and J usage is TRBJ2-3, with 9 bases matching TRBD2. The germline CDR1 and CDR2 sequences are DFQATT and SNEGSKA (reference sequence). Trimming took 0 bases from V and 6 from J; bases not matched to a gene: 10. This CDR3 contains 16 residues.

The rearrangement uses TRBV28 and TRBJ1-2; unclear D gene. Germline V CDR1 and CDR2: MDHEN, SYDVKM. Trimming took off 8 bases at V and 8 bases at J, with 18 bases between the two ends. The CDR3 sequence is 13 residues long. The CDR3, as DNA: TGTGCCAGCGGGCAGACGCTGCGTAGGGGCTACACCTTC. Protein sequence: CASGQTLRRGYTF.

This clonotype appeared many times. The rearrangement links TRBV7-2 to TRBJ2-7; D may correspond to TRBD1 or TRBD2 (5 bases each). V lost 3 bases and J lost 6, with 15 bases in between. Germline V gene sequence: CDR1 SGHTA, CDR2 FQGNSA. The CDR3 runs to 14 residues. The CDR3 DNA reads as TGTGCCAGCAGCTTTGGGGGTCCCCTCTCCGAGCAGTACTTC. Its translation is CASSFGGPLSEQYF.